The table lists the clone carrying this TCR beta chain with many counts. What it recognizes is unknown. V was clipped by 2 bases and J by 4 bases, with 11 bases between them. The CDR3 runs 14 residues. Germline values: CDR1 MNHEY, CDR2 SMNVEV (reference sequence). Libraries for TCRalpha and TCRbeta carried sample barcodes and unique molecular identifiers via 5'RACE. TCRdb itself ran the 5' RACE reads through MiXCR, one entry per CDR3 protein. The table shows 500,000 to 650,000 distinct CDR3 sequences, with less than 25% occurring only once. This specimen comes from a study of T-cell memory formation after mild COVID-19. Across the study: Each donor largely had its own TCR clusters.

Study findings and constraints: Pre-infection memory contained some responding clones, which suggested that cross-reactive memory had joined. Mainly CM and EM harbored the contracting CD4+ clones; mainly EMRA harbored the CD8+ ones.

The sample taken for sequencing was PBMCs or a T cell subset sorted from them (not recorded which). This sequence was found in an adult woman who had mild COVID-19 (a few samples of this study predate the infection). Cell type and time point are not known. The rearrangement uses TRBV27 and TRBJ1-1, with a tentative D call TRBD1 (5 bases). The CDR3 sequence: CASSLLGGGTEAFF. CDR3 coding DNA: TGTGCCAGCAGTTTACTGGGGGGAGGCACTGAAGCTTTCTTT.